The 12 T cell receptor beta chains given below trace back to one sample, sequenced in a study of T-cell reconstitution after alpha-beta-depleted transplantation in children (dated by TCRdb to the mid-2010s). Libraries were built with PCR. The sequencing machine was an Illumina HiSeq 2500. Molecular barcoding was employed in the preparation of TCR libraries, with unique molecular identifiers being used to normalize TCRbeta repertoire quantification. In-frame beta chains were kept once TCRdb had trimmed the public reads at Q25 with fastp and called clones with MiXCR. Every distinct CDR3 protein forms one entry, paired with its most common genes and DNA. For this sample the table gives almost 500,000 distinct CDR3 sequences, of which over 9.5% were detected only once. Around 2% of the sample rests with the top ten. The sample's treatment or condition, from its label and the paper: allogeneic hematopoietic cell transplantation with graft depleted of TCRalphabeta T cells and CD19 B cells.

The sample consisted of PBMCs, taken before TCRalphabeta/CD19-depleted stem cell transplant. Source of these receptors: a child aged 2 to 9 with inherited bone marrow failure, due to receive a stem cell transplant.

This clonotype was recorded many times. The rearrangement links TRBV4-3 to TRBJ1-4; D is unclear. This CDR3 has 12 amino acids. The V and J ends lost 3 bases and 14 bases respectively, with 13 bases between them. CDR1 is LGHNA, CDR2 YSLEER, per germline. The chain's CDR3 is CASSHRGGSLFF. Written as DNA, the CDR3 is TGCGCCAGCAGCCACCGGGGAGGGTCCCTGTTTTTT.

This clonotype appeared many times. This rearrangement joins TRBV7-2 to TRBJ2-5; D unresolved. CDR1 and CDR2 from the germline V gene are SGHTA and FQGNSA. The ends were cut back, 5 bases at V and 9 bases at J, with 16 bases in the middle. CDR3 length: 13 residues. The CDR3 DNA sequence: TGTGCCAGCAGCGGACCCGGACGAAGGGCCCAGTACTTC. As protein: CASSGPGRRAQYF.

This clonotype has ten or more counts. The V and J genes are TRBV7-2 and TRBJ2-7; D possibly corresponds to TRBD1 (5 bases). From germline, CDR1 is SGHTA and CDR2 FQGNSA. Deletions cut 1 base from V and 4 bases from J, with 14 bases between. The CDR3 sequence is 15 residues long. The CDR3 DNA reads TGTGCCAGCAGCTTAGTTGACAGTCGGCAGTACGAGCAGTACTTC. Its translation is CASSLVDSRQYEQYF.

This clonotype was seen many times. The chain joins TRBV28 to TRBJ2-2; D is uncertain. Looked up from germline, CDR1 is MDHEN and CDR2 is SYDVKM. The CDR3 is made up of 15 amino acids. V was trimmed by 1 base and J by 3 bases, leaving 9 bases between them. For the CDR3, the DNA is TGTGCCAGCAGTTTATACGGCCGGCACACCGGGGAGCTGTTTTTT. Encoded protein: CASSLYGRHTGELFF.

This clonotype came up a few times. This sequence joins TRBV20-1 and TRBJ2-7; D unclear. V dropped 0 bases and J dropped 7 bases, with 19 bases sitting between them. Germline CDR1 DFQATT, CDR2 SNEGSKA (reference sequence). This CDR3 comprises 15 residues. The CDR3 reads CSAREGPMLPWEQYF. DNA of the CDR3: TGCAGTGCTAGAGAGGGCCCGATGCTCCCGTGGGAGCAGTACTTC.

This clonotype was observed many times. The genes are TRBV28 and TRBJ1-2; no firm D call. CDR1 is MDHEN, CDR2 SYDVKM, per germline. The CDR3 loop spans 15 amino acids. Deletions cut 5 bases from V and 0 bases from J, with 13 bases between. DNA of the CDR3: TGTGCCAGCAGTCCCCTTGCCGGAGCTAACTATGGCTACACCTTC. Protein sequence: CASSPLAGANYGYTF.

This clonotype was detected many times. The chain's CDR3 is CASSRTGTGLSYEQYF. The CDR3 DNA is TGTGCCAGCAGCCGAACCGGGACAGGCCTCTCCTACGAGCAGTACTTC. V usage is TRBV3-1 and J usage is TRBJ2-7; TRBD1 aligns across 8 bases. The trim removed 4 bases at V and 0 bases at J, leaving 8 bases unmatched. CDR3 length: 16 amino acids. Germline values: CDR1 LGHDT, CDR2 YNNKEL (reference sequence).

At least ten counts were recorded for this clonotype. V and J are TRBV20-1 and TRBJ1-1, with TRBD1 matching 8 bases. V was clipped by 7 bases and J by 6 bases; unmatched bases: 7. This CDR3 spans 12 amino acids. Looked up from germline, CDR1 is DFQATT and CDR2 is SNEGSKA (reference sequence). The DNA of the CDR3 is TGCAGTGTGTCGGACAGGGCCGCTGAAGCTTTCTTT. Residues: CSVSDRAAEAFF.

The chain is built from TRBV29-1 and TRBJ1-1; D uncertain. V dropped 4 bases and J dropped 4 bases, with 13 bases sitting between them. This CDR3 has 13 residues. The V gene's germline CDR1 is SQVTM and CDR2 ANQGSEA. The CDR3 sequence: CSVVRTPATEAFF. The CDR3 DNA follows: TGCAGCGTTGTCAGAACTCCGGCCACTGAAGCTTTCTTT.

This clonotype has ten or more counts. V is TRBV5-1 and J is TRBJ2-7; 9 bases agree with TRBD2. Trimming removed 0 bases from V and 2 bases from J; junction bases left unmatched: 6. CDR3 length: 16 residues. CDR1 is SGHRS and CDR2 is YFSETQ in the germline V gene. The CDR3 here is CASSLALAGITYEQYF. DNA for the CDR3: TGCGCCAGCAGCTTGGCTCTAGCGGGGATTACCTACGAGCAGTACTTC.

This clonotype was detected ten times or more. The chain links TRBV4-3 to TRBJ1-2, with a weak D call TRBD1 (5 bases). V lost 4 bases, J lost 4 bases, and 13 bases lay in between. Germline CDR1 LGHNA, CDR2 YSLEER. The CDR3 loop spans 14 amino acids. The CDR3 here is CASSPGTAVYGYTF. In DNA form, the CDR3 reads TGCGCCAGCAGCCCAGGGACGGCAGTCTATGGCTACACCTTC.

The chain links TRBV29-1 to TRBJ2-3; perhaps D is TRBD1 or TRBD2 (7 bases each). Germline V gene sequence: CDR1 SQVTM, CDR2 ANQGSEA. Trimming removed 5 bases from V and 4 bases from J, with 16 bases in between. The CDR3 has 14 residues. The CDR3 DNA follows: TGCAGCGTTCAGGGGGGGAGGGGATCAGATACGCAGTATTTT. It encodes CSVQGGRGSDTQYF.